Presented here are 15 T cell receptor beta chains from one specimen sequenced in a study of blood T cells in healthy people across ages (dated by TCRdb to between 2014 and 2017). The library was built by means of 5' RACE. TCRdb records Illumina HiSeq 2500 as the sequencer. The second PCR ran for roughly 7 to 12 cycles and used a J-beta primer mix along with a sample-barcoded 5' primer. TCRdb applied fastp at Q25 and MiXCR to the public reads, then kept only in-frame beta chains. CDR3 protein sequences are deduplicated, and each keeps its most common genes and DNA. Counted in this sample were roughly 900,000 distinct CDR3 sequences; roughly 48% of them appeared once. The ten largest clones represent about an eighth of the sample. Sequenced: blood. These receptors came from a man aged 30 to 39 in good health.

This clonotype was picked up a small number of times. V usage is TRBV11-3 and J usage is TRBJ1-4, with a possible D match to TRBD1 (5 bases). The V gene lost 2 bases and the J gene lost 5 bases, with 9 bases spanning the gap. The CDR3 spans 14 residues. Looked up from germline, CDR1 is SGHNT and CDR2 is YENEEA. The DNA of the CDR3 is TGTGCCAGCAGCTTAAGGGACGGCAATGAAAAACTGTTTTTT. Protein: CASSLRDGNEKLFF. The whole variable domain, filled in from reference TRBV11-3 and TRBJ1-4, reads EAGVVQSPRYKIIEKKQPVAFWCNPISGHNTLYWYLQNLGQGPELLIRYENEEAVDDSQLPKDRFSAERLKGVDSTLKIQPAELGDSAVYLCASSLRDGNEKLFFGSGTQLSVL.

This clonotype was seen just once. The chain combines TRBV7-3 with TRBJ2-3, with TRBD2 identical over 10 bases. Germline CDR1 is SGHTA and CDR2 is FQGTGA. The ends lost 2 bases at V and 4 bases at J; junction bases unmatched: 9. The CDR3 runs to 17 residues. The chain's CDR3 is CASSLRVSGGAADTQYF. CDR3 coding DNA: TGTGCCAGCAGCTTACGGGTGAGCGGGGGGGCCGCAGATACGCAGTATTTT.

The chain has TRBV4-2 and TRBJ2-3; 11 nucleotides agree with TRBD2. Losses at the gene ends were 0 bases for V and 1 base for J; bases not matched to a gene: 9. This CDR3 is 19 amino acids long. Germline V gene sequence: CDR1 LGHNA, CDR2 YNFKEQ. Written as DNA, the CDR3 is TGTGCCAGCAGCCAAGACCAATTACTAGCGGGGGTGGGCACAGATACGCAGTATTTT. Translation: CASSQDQLLAGVGTDTQYF.

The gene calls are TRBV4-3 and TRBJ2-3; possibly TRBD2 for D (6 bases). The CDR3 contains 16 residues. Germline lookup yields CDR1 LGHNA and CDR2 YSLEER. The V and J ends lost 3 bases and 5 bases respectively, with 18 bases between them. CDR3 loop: CASSQDTGRAGDTQYF. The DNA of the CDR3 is TGCGCCAGCAGCCAGGACACCGGGAGAGCAGGAGATACGCAGTATTTT.

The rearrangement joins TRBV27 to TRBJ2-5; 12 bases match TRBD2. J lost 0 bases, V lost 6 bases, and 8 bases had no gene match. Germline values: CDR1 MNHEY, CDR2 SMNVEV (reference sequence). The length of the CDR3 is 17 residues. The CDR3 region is CASRQLAGGLYQETQYF. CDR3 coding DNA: TGTGCCAGCAGGCAGCTAGCGGGGGGGTTATACCAAGAGACCCAGTACTTC.

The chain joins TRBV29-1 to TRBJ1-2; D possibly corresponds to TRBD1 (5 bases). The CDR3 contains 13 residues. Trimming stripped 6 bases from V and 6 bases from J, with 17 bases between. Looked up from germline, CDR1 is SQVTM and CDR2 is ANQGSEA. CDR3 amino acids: CSVLRGGLDGYTF. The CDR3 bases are TGCAGCGTCCTACGGGGGGGACTAGATGGCTACACCTTC. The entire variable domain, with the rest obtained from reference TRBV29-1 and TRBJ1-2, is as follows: SAVISQKPSRDICQRGTSLTIQCQVDSQVTMMFWYRQQPGQSLTLIATANQGSEATYESGFVIDKFPISRPNLTFSTLTVSNMSPEDSSIYLCSVLRGGLDGYTFGSGTRLTVV.

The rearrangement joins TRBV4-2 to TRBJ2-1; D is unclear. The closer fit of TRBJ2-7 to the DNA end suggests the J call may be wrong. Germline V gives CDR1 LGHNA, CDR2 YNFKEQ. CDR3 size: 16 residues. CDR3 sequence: CASSQEPGFSYNEQYF. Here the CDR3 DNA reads TGTGCCAGCAGCCAAGAGCCCGGGTTCTCCTACAATGAGCAGTACTTC.

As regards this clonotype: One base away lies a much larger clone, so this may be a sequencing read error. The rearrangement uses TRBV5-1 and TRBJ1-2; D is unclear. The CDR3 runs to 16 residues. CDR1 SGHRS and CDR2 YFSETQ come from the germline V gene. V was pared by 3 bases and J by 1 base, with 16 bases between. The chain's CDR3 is CASSSRREGGNYGYTF. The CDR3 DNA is TGCGCCAGCAGCTCGAGAAGAGAAGGCGGTAACTATGGCTACACCTTC. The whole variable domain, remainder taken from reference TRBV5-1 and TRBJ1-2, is KAGVTQTPRYLIKTRGQQVTLSCSPISGHRSVSWYQQTPGQGLQFLFEYFSETQRNKGNFPGRFSGRQFSNSRSEMNVSTLELGDSALYLCASSSRREGGNYGYTFGSGTRLTVV.

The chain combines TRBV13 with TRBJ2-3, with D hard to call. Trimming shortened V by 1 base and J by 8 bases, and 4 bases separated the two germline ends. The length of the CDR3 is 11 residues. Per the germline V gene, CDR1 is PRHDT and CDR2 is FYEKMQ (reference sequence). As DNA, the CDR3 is TGTGCCAGCAGCTTAGACTTTACGCAGTATTTT. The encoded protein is CASSLDFTQYF. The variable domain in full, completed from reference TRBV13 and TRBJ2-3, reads AAGVIQSPRHLIKEKRETATLKCYPIPRHDTVYWYQQGPGQDPQFLISFYEKMQSDKGSIPDRFSAQQFSDYHSELNMSSLELGDSALYFCASSLDFTQYFGPGTRLTVL.

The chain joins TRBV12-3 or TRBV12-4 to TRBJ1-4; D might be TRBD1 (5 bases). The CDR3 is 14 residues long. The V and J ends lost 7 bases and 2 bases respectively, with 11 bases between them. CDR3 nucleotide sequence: TGTGCCAGCACAGGGTCCGTCACTAATGAAAAACTGTTTTTT. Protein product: CASTGSVTNEKLFF.

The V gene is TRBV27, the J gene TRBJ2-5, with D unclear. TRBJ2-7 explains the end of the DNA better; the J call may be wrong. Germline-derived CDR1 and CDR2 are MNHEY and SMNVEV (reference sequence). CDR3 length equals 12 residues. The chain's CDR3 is CASSQRSNEQYF. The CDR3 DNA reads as TGTGCCAGCAGTCAACGATCGAACGAGCAGTACTTC.

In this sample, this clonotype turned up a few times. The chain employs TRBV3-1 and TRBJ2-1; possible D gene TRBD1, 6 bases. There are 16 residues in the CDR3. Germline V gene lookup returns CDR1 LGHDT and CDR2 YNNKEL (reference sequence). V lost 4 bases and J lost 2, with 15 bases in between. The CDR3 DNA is TGTGCCAGCAGCCGCCTAGACAGGAGCGCCTACAATGAGCAGTTCTTC. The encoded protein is CASSRLDRSAYNEQFF.

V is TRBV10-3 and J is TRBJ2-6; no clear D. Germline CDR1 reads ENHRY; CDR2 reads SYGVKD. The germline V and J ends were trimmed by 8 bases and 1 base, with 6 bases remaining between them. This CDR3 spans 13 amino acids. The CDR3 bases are TGTGCCATCGGCGGATCTGGGGCCAACGTCCTGACTTTC. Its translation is CAIGGSGANVLTF.

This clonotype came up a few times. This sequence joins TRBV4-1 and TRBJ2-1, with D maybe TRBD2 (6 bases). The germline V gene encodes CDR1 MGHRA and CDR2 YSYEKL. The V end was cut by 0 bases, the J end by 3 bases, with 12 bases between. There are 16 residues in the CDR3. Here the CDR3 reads CASSQDGTGDYNEQFF. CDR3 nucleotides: TGCGCCAGCAGCCAAGATGGAACGGGGGACTACAATGAGCAGTTCTTC.

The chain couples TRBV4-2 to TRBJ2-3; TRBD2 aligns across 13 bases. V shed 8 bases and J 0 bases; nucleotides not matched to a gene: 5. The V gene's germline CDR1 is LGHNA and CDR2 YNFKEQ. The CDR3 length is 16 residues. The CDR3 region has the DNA TGTGCCAGCGGGACTAGCGGGACTTCTAGCACAGATACGCAGTATTTT. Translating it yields CASGTSGTSSTDTQYF.